This T cell receptor beta chain was profiled in a study of Ad26.COV2.S vaccination and SARS-CoV-2 variants (dated by TCRdb to 2020 to 2023). At the level of the whole study: Donors in the vaccine arm were drawn from COV1001, a phase I-IIa trial of Ad26.COV2.S in healthy adults that was multicentre, randomized, double-blind and placebo-controlled. Ad26.COV2.S was given intramuscularly at 5x10^10 or 1x10^11 viral particles, as a single shot or as two shots 56 days apart. Sequencing of the TCRbeta repertoire served to evaluate the specificity and breadth of SARS-CoV-2-reactive T cell receptors following Ad26.COV2.S vaccination. A total of 32 samples were included in the TCR-sequenced set, comprising 19 Ad26.COV2.S vaccine recipients, 5 placebo recipients and 8 SARS-CoV-2 convalescent individuals. Participants in the trial were split at random into five groups of five each, receiving low-dose or high-dose Ad26.COV2.S once or twice, or else placebo on both occasions. Investigators did not know the trial group allocation while performing experiments and assessing outcomes. Overall results and qualifications from the work: The study was not powered to compare responses between vaccine doses or regimens. After vaccination, spike-specific CD8+ and CD4+ T cell responses were reported to show substantial breadth. It was noted by the authors that total T cell responses may have been underestimated by the TCR breadth and depth analyses. Comparable non-spike TCR breadth was observed between vaccine and placebo recipients, consistent with only spike being contained in the vaccine. Higher spike-specific TCR breadth was observed in Ad26.COV2.S recipients than in placebo recipients (P = 0.0014).

CDR3 length: 15 amino acids, cysteine to phenylalanine. Of all the DNA, just the CDR3 is kept, 45 bases in frame from base 1. Trimming accounts for 8 bases at V and 5 bases at J, while the number of junction bases matched to no gene is 10. The germline V gene (reference sequence) yields SEHNR for CDR1 and FQNEAQ for CDR2. The sample's treatment or condition, from its label and the paper: roughly 19 received Ad26.COV2.S at low or high dose, single or two shots; roughly five received placebo; per-sample allocation not given. Repertoires of vaccine and placebo recipients were sequenced from samples taken on day 63 after the first injection. Cohort 1b enrolled 25 or so adults aged 18-55 years at a single site in Boston, USA, between 29 July and 7 August 2020. Ad26.COV2.S was a replication-incompetent adenovirus type 26 vector that expressed a prefusion-stabilized SARS-CoV-2 spike protein derived from the original Wuhan strain.

Comments on this clone: Its antigen target is currently unknown. No clone much larger than this one lies a single base away; base qualities are absent.

The immunoSEQ Assay was the method used to sequence TCRbeta CDR3 regions. After extraction, genomic DNA underwent amplification by bias-controlled multiplex PCR, followed by high-throughput sequencing. Turning to the authors' computational methods: To quantify the absolute abundance of every unique TCRbeta CDR3 region, sequences were collapsed and filtered. T cell fraction was estimated by normalization of TCRbeta template counts to usable DNA, with usable DNA being measured through amplification of reference genes present in all nucleated cells. Repertoire TCRs were annotated as SARS-CoV-2-specific by exact matching of V gene, CDR3 amino acid sequence and J gene to a known reactive TCR set. MIRA supplied the reference SARS-CoV-2 TCR set, which was filtered for enrichment in COVID-19-positive ImmuneCODE repertoires so that public or cross-reactive TCRs were removed. Using the MIRA antigens, annotated TCRs were further analysed by specific ORF or by position within an ORF. Breadth was defined as annotated unique rearrangements over total unique productive rearrangements; depth was the summed frequency of those rearrangements. Two-sided Wilcoxon rank-sum tests were used to compare TCR breadth between groups. TCRdb carries this immuneACCESS record with in-frame sequences only. Its versions omit some clonotypes, under half of them owing to an unresolved V gene in the studies checked, with the rest unexplained. That table supplies the V and J calls and clone size; D and trimming were determined from the DNA. A total of around 420,000 clones appear in this sample, 88% of them only once. Of the sample, 3.6% falls within the top ten clones.

Sequencing used peripheral blood, obtained in a trial of Ad26.COV2.S vaccine versus placebo. This TCR came from a person aged 18-65 years who received the Ad26.COV2.S COVID-19 vaccine or a placebo. Recombination connected TRBV7-9 to TRBJ2-2; 8 of the junction bases match TRBD2. The nucleotides are TGTGCCAGCTACGACGGGACGGGGGGGACCGGGGAGCTGTTTTTT. This codes for CASYDGTGGTGELFF.